The 6 T cell receptor beta chains given below trace back to one sample, sequenced in a study of T cell repertoires in cytomegalovirus infection. One entry per CDR3 protein, called by TCRdb with MiXCR from the reads. The table lists over 250,000 distinct CDR3 sequences, approximately 22% of them singletons. The antigens for these receptors are not known. This sample comprised cultured PBMCs, obtained from culture after CMV antigen stimulation. All receptors derive from a human donor in good health (CMV status not recorded). Some clones in this sample may be carry-over from other donors' samples.

The chain uses TRBV11-1 and TRBJ2-7, with a weak D call TRBD2 (6 bases). This CDR3 comprises 11 residues. V lost 4 bases and J lost 5, with 6 bases in between. The germline gives CDR1 SGHAT, CDR2 FQDESV (reference sequence). The CDR3 protein is CASSWGDEQYF. For the CDR3, the DNA is TGTGCCAGCAGCTGGGGGGACGAGCAGTACTTC.

The genes are TRBV5-6 and TRBJ1-6; D is uncertain. There are 18 residues in the CDR3. Germline assignment: CDR1 SGHDT and CDR2 YYEEEE. The V end was cut by 1 base, the J end by 3 bases, with 17 bases between. The DNA of the CDR3 is TGTGCCAGCAGCTTGCACTTCTCTGCAGAGAACTATAATTCACCCCTCCACTTT. Translated, it gives CASSLHFSAENYNSPLHF.

This clonotype occurred many times. The V and J genes are TRBV7-9 and TRBJ2-7; 8 bases match TRBD1. This CDR3 has 14 amino acids. Germline loops: CDR1 SEHNR, CDR2 FQNEAQ (reference sequence). V dropped 5 bases and J dropped 1; count of bases not matched to a gene: 4. CDR3 in DNA: TGTGCCAGCAGCCCCCAGGGGGCATCCTACGAGCAGTACTTC. This encodes CASSPQGASYEQYF.

This clonotype has ten or more counts. The rearrangement uses TRBV7-2 and TRBJ2-3, with 13 bases lining up with TRBD2. The CDR3 has 16 residues. Germline V gives CDR1 SGHTA, CDR2 FQGNSA. The ends lost 5 bases at V and 5 bases at J; junction bases unmatched: 7. Here the CDR3 reads CASSHRTSGRLDTQYF. In nucleotides, the CDR3 is TGTGCCAGCAGCCACCGGACTAGCGGGAGATTAGATACGCAGTATTTT.

The genes are TRBV19 and TRBJ1-1, with 7 bases that match TRBD1. CDR1 is LNHDA, CDR2 SQIVND, per germline (reference sequence). This CDR3 contains 16 residues. The V segment lost 5 bases and the J segment 1 base; nucleotides outside the gene matches: 10. The CDR3 DNA is TGTGCCAGTAGTGCCCCCCCAGGGGGTTGGAACACTGAAGCTTTCTTT. It specifies CASSAPPGGWNTEAFF.

The rearrangement uses TRBV27 and TRBJ2-1; 8 bases match TRBD2. CDR3 length: 16 residues. Germline CDR1 and CDR2: MNHEY and SMNVEV (reference sequence). J lost 0 bases, V lost 3 bases, and 4 bases had no gene match. The CDR3 spells CASSFGRAGSYNEQFF. DNA for the CDR3: TGTGCCAGCAGTTTCGGGAGGGCCGGCTCCTACAATGAGCAGTTCTTC.